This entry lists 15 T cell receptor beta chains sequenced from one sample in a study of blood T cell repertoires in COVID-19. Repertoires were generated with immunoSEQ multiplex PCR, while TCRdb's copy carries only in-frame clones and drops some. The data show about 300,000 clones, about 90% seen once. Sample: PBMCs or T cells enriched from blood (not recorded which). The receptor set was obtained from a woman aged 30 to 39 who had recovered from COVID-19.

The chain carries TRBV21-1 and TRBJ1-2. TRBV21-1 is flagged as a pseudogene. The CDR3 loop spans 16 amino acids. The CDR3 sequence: CASSKEEGIVHYGYTF. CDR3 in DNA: TGTGCCAGCAGCAAAGAGGAGGGAATTGTTCACTATGGCTACACCTTC.

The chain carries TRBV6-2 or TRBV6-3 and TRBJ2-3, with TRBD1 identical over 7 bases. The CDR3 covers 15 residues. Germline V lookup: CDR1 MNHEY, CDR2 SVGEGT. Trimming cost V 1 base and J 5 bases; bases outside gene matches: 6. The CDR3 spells CASSYWDSVQDTQYF. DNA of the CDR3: TGTGCCAGCAGTTACTGGGACAGCGTACAAGATACGCAGTATTTT.

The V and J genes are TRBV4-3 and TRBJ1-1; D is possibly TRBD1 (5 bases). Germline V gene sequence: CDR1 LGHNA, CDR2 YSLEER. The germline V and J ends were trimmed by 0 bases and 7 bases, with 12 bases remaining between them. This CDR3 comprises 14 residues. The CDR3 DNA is TGCGCCAGCAGCCAAGAGGACACGATCGGTGAAGCTTTCTTT. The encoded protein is CASSQEDTIGEAFF.

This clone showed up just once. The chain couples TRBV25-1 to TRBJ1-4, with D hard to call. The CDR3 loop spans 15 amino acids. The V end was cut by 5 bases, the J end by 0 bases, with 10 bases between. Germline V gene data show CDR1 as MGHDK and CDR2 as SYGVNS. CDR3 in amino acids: CASSQASPTNEKLFF. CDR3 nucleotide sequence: TGTGCCAGCAGTCAGGCCTCTCCAACTAATGAAAAACTGTTTTTT.

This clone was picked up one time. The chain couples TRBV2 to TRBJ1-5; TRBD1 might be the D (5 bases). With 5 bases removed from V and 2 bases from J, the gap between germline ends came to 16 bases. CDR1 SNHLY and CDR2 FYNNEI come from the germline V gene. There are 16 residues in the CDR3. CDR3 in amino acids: CASSLRQTRGNQPQHF. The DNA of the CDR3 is TGTGCCAGCAGTCTGAGACAGACCCGGGGCAATCAGCCCCAGCATTTT. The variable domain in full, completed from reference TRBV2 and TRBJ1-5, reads EPEVTQTPSHQVTQMGQEVILRCVPISNHLYFYWYRQILGQKVEFLVSFYNNEISEKSEIFDDQFSVERPDGSNFTLKIRSTKLEDSAMYFCASSLRQTRGNQPQHFGDGTRLSIL.

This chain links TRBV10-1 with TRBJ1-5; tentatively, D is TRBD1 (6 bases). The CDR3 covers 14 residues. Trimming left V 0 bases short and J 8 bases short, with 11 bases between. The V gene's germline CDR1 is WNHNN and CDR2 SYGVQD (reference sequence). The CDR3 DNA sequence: TGCGCCAGCAGTGAGTCTGGGACACTCAAGCCCCAGCATTTT. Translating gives CASSESGTLKPQHF.

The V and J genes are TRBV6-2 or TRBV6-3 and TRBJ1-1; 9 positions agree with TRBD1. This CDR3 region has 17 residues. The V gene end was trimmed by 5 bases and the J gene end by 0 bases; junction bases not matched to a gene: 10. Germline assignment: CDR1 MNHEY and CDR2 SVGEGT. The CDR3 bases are TGTGCCAGCAGTAGACCACAGGGGGCTGCCCTGAACACTGAAGCTTTCTTT. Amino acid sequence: CASSRPQGAALNTEAFF.

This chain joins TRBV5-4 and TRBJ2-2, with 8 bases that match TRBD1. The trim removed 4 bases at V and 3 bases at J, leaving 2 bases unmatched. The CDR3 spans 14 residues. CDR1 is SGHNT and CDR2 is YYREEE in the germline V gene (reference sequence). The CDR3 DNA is TGTGCCAGCAGCAAGGGACAGGACACCGGGGAGCTGTTTTTT. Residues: CASSKGQDTGELFF.

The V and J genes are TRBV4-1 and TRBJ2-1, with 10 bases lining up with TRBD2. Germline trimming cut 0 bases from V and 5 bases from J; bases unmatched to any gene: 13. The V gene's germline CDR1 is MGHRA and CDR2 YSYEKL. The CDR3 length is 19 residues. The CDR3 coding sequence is TGCGCCAGCAGCCAAGATAGGGGAACTAGCGGGGACCATCACAATGAGCAGTTCTTC. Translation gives CASSQDRGTSGDHHNEQFF.

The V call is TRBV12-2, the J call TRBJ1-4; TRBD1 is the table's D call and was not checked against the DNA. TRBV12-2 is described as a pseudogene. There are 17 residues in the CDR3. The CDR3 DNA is TGTGCAAGTCGCTTAATTATTGGACAGGGGAGGAATGAAAAACTGTTTTTT. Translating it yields CASRLIIGQGRNEKLFF.

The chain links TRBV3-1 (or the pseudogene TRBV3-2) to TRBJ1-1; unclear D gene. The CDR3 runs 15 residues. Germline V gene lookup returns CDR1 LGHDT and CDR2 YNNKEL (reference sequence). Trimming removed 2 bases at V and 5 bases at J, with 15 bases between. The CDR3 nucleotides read TGTGCCAGCAGCCAATCGGTGGTAGGAGGGACTGAAGCTTTCTTT. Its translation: CASSQSVVGGTEAFF.

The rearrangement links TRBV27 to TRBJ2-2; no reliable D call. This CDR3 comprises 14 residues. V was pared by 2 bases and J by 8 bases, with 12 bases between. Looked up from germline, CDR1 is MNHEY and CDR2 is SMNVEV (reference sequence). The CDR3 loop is CASSLPGLAGELFF. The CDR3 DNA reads TGTGCCAGCAGTTTACCAGGCCTGGCAGGGGAGCTGTTTTTT.

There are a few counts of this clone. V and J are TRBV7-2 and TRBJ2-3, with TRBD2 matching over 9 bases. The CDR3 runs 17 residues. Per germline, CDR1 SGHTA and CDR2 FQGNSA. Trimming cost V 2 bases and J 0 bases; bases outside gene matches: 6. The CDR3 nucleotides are TGTGCCAGCAGCTTAAGCCTAGCGGGGCCTAGCACAGATACGCAGTATTTT. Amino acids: CASSLSLAGPSTDTQYF.

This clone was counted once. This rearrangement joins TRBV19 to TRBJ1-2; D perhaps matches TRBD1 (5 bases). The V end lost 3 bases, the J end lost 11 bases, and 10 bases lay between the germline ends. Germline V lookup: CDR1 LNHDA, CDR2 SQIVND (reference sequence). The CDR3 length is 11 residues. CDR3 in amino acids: CASSINRWYTF. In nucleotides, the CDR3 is TGTGCCAGTAGTATTAACAGGTGGTACACCTTC.

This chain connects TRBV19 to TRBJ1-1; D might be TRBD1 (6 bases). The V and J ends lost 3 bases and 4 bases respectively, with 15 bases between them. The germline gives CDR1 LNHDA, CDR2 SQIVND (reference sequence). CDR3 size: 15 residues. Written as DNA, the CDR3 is TGTGCCAGTAGTATCATAAGGGAAGGGGGCACTGAAGCTTTCTTT. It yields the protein CASSIIREGGTEAFF.